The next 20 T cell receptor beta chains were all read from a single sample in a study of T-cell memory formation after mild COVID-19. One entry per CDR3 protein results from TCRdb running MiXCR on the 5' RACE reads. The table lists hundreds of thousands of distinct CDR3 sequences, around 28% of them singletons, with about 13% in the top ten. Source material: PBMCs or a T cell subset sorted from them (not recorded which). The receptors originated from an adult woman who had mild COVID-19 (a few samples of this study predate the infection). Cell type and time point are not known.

This CDR3 reads CASSAGGSTQETQYF. In DNA, the CDR3 is TGTGCCAGCAGCGCAGGAGGGAGTACCCAAGAGACCCAGTACTTC. This chain connects TRBV9 to TRBJ2-5, with D tentatively TRBD2 (6 bases). CDR1 and CDR2 (germline): SGDLS, YYNGEE. This CDR3 has 15 residues. With 3 bases removed from V and 1 base from J, the gap between germline ends came to 13 bases.

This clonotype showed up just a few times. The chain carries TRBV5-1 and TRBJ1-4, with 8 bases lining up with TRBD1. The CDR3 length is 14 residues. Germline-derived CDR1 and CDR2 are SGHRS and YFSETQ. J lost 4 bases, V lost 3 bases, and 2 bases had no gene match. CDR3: CASSSTGDNEKLFF. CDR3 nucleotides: TGCGCCAGCAGCTCGACAGGGGATAATGAAAAACTGTTTTTT.

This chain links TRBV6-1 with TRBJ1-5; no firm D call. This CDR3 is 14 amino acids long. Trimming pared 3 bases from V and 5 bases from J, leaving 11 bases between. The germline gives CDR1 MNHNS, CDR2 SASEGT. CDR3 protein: CASSEQTRDQPQHF. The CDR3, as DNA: TGTGCCAGCAGTGAGCAAACCCGGGATCAGCCCCAGCATTTT.

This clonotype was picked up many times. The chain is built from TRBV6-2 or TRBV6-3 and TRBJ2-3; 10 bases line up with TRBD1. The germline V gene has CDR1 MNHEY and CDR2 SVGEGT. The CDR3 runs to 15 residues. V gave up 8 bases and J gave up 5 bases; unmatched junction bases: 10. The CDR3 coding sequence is TGTGCCAGCGCCGACGGGACAGGGGTCCGAGATACGCAGTATTTT. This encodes CASADGTGVRDTQYF.

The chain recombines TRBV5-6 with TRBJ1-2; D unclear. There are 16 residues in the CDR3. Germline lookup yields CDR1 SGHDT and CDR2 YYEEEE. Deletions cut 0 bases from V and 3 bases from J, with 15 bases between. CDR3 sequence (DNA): TGTGCCAGCAGCTTGGGACCAGTAGGGATCGACTATGGCTACACCTTC. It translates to CASSLGPVGIDYGYTF. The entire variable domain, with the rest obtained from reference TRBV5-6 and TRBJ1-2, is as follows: DAGVTQSPTHLIKTRGQQVTLRCSPKSGHDTVSWYQQALGQGPQFIFQYYEEEERQRGNFPDRFSGHQFPNYSSELNVNALLLGDSALYLCASSLGPVGIDYGYTFGSGTRLTVV.

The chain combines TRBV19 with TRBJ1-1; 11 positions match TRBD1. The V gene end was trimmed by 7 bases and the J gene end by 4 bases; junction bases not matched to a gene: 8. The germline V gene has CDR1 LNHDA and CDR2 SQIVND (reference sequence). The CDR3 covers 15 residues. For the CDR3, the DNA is TGTGCCAGTACCCTCACTGGGACAGGGGGCACTGAAGCTTTCTTT. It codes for CASTLTGTGGTEAFF. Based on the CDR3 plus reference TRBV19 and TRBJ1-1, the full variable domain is DGGITQSPKYLFRKEGQNVTLSCEQNLNHDAMYWYRQDPGQGLRLIYYSQIVNDFQKGDIAEGYSVSREKKESFPLTVTSAQKNPTAFYLCASTLTGTGGTEAFFGQGTRLTVV.

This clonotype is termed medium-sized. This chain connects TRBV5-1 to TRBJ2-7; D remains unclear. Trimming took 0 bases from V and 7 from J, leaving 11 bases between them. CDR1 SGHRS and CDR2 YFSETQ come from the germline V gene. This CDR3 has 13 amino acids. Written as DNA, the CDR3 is TGCGCCAGCAGCTTGGCCGGATCGAGGGAGCAGTACTTC. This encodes CASSLAGSREQYF.

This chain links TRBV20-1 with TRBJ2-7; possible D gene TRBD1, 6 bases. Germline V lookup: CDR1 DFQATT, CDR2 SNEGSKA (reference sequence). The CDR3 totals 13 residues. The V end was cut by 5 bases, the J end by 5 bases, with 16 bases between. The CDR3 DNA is TGCAGTGCTCCCCGGGCAGGGACAAACGAGCAGTACTTC. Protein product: CSAPRAGTNEQYF.

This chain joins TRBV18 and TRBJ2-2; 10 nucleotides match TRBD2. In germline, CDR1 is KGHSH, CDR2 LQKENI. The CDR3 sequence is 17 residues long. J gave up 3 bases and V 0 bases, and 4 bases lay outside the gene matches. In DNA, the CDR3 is TGTGCCAGCTCACCACCTAGCGGGAGGCATTACACCGGGGAGCTGTTTTTT. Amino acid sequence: CASSPPSGRHYTGELFF.

CDR3 in amino acids: CASSPNPTRAGIETQYF. CDR3 sequence (DNA): TGTGCCAGCAGCCCTAACCCGACCAGGGCTGGTATAGAGACCCAGTACTTC. V and J are TRBV5-5 and TRBJ2-5; a possible D gene is TRBD1 (5 bases). The V end lost 4 bases, the J end lost 4 bases, and 23 bases lay between the germline ends. The germline V gene has CDR1 SGHKS and CDR2 YYEKEE (reference sequence). The CDR3 has 17 residues.

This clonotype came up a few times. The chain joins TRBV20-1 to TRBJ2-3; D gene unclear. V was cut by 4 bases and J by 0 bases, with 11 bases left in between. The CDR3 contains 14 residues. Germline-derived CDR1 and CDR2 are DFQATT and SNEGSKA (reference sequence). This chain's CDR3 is CSANDPSSTDTQYF. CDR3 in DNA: TGCAGTGCTAATGATCCATCTAGCACAGATACGCAGTATTTT.

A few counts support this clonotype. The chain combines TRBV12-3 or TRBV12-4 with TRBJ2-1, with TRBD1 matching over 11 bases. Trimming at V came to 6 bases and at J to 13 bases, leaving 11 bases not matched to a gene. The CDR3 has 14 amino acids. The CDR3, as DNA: TGTGCCAGCAGCCCGGCCGGACAGGGGGCGGGACAGTTCTTC. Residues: CASSPAGQGAGQFF.

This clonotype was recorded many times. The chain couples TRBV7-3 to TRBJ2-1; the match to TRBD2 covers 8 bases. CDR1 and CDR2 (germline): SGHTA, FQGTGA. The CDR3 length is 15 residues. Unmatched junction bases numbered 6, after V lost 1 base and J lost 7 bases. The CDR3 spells CASSLRRGGWNEQFF. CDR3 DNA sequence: TGTGCCAGCAGCTTAAGACGGGGGGGCTGGAATGAGCAGTTCTTC.

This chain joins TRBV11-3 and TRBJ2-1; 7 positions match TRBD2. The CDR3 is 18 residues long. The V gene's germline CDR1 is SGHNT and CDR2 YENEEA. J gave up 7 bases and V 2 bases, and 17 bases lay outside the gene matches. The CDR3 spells CASSLTVVAGSAGNEQFF. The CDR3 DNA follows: TGTGCCAGCAGCTTAACGGTGGTAGCGGGCTCCGCGGGAAATGAGCAGTTCTTC.

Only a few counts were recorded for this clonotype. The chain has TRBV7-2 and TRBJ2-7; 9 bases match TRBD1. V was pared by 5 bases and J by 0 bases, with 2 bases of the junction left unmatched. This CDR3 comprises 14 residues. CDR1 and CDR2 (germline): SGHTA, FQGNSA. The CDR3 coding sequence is TGTGCCAGCAGCGCGGGACAGGGCTCCTACGAGCAGTACTTC. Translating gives CASSAGQGSYEQYF.

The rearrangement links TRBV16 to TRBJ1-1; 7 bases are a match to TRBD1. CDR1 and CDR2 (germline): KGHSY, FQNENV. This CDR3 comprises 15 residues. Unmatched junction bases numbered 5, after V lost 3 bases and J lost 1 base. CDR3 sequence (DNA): TGTGCCAGCAGCCAGATCGACAGGGCGAACACTGAAGCTTTCTTT. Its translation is CASSQIDRANTEAFF.

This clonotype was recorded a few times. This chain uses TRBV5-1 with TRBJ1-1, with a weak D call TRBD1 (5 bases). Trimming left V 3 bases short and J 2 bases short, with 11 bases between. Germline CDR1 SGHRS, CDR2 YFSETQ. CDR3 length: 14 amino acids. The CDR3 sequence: CASSSGRTNTEAFF. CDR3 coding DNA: TGCGCCAGCAGCTCGGGACGGACTAACACTGAAGCTTTCTTT.

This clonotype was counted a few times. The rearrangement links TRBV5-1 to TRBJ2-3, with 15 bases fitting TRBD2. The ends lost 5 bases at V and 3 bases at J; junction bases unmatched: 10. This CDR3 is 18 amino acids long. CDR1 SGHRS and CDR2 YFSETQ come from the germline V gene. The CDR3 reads CASRPGLAGGLPTDTQYF. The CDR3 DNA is TGCGCCAGCAGACCCGGACTAGCGGGGGGGTTACCAACAGATACGCAGTATTTT. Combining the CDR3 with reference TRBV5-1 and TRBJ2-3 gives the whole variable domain KAGVTQTPRYLIKTRGQQVTLSCSPISGHRSVSWYQQTPGQGLQFLFEYFSETQRNKGNFPGRFSGRQFSNSRSEMNVSTLELGDSALYLCASRPGLAGGLPTDTQYFGPGTRLTVL.

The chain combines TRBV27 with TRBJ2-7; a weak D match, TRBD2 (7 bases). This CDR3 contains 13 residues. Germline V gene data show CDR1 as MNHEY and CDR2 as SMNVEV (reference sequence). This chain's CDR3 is CFLGGRGTYEQYF. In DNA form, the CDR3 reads TGTTTCCTCGGGGGGCGCGGGACCTACGAGCAGTACTTC.

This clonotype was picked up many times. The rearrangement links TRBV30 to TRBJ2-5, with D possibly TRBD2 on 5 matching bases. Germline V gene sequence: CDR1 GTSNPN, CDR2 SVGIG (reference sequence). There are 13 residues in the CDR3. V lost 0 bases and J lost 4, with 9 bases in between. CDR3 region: CAWSVRRGETQYF. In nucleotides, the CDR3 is TGTGCCTGGAGTGTACGACGGGGAGAGACCCAGTACTTC.